Presented here are 14 T cell receptor beta chains from one specimen sequenced in a study of T cell clusters in autoimmune cytopenias (dated by TCRdb to about 2019). TCRdb lists the instrument as Illumina MiSeq. TRB rearrangements were amplified by multiplex PCR using a touch-down protocol with TRB-A and TRB-B primer pools mixed in one tube. TCRdb reprocessed the reads and provides one entry for every CDR3 protein sequence; no DNA is given. The table for this sample lists around 470 distinct CDR3 sequences. Of the sample, roughly 25% is held by the ten largest clones. Each sample's TRB amplification started from about 250 ng of peripheral blood genomic DNA, which corresponds to tens of thousands of genome equivalents. These same data were also listed under a study on T cell repertoires in aging, cancer and after chemotherapy.

The sample was peripheral blood. The receptors come from a human donor in good health.

This clonotype ranks as medium-sized in terms of frequency. The chain employs TRBV24-1 and TRBJ1-5; TCRdb calls TRBD1, which cannot be checked without DNA. CDR1 and CDR2 from the germline V gene are KGHDR and SFDVKD. The CDR3 is 15 amino acids. The CDR3 sequence is CATSPQGAGDQPQHF.

This clonotype registers large by frequency. The chain combines TRBV5-4 with TRBJ2-7; TCRdb's D call of TRBD1 is untestable without DNA. CDR1 is SGHNT, CDR2 YYREEE, per germline (reference sequence). This CDR3 is 15 amino acids long. This CDR3 reads CASSRTGTGTYEQYF. Together with reference TRBV5-4 and TRBJ2-7, the CDR3 gives the full variable domain: ETGVTQSPTHLIKTRGQQVTLRCSSQSGHNTVSWYQQALGQGPQFIFQYYREEENGRGNFPPRFSGLQFPNYSSELNVNALELDDSALYLCASSRTGTGTYEQYFGPGTRLTVT.

This clonotype registers medium-sized by frequency. The rearrangement joins TRBV24-1 to TRBJ1-2. CDR1 is KGHDR, CDR2 SFDVKD, per germline. The CDR3 contains 12 residues. CDR3 protein: CATRDGGSGYTF.

This clonotype is deemed medium-sized (0.01 to 0.1%) by its frequency. The CDR3 here is CSARGPMREQYF. J is TRBJ2-7 and V is TRBV20-1. Per germline, CDR1 DFQATT and CDR2 SNEGSKA (reference sequence). This CDR3 has 12 residues.

Frequency places this clonotype as medium-sized. The V gene is TRBV28, the J gene TRBJ1-2; the D call from TCRdb, TRBD1, cannot be confirmed without DNA. CDR1 MDHEN and CDR2 SYDVKM come from the germline V gene. This CDR3 contains 18 residues. The CDR3 is CASTKEGTGGRTDYGYTF.

By frequency, this clonotype is medium-sized. The chain has TRBV20-1 and TRBJ2-3; TCRdb returns TRBD2, unconfirmable since there is no DNA. Germline V lookup: CDR1 DFQATT, CDR2 SNEGSKA (reference sequence). This CDR3 has 13 amino acids. The CDR3 protein is CSVPAGGSDTQYF.

Measured by frequency, this clonotype is medium-sized. The chain combines TRBV7-9 with TRBJ2-2; without DNA, the TCRdb call of TRBD1 cannot be checked. Germline CDR1 and CDR2: SEHNR and FQNEAQ (reference sequence). The CDR3 is 16 amino acids. CDR3 in amino acids: CASSLGRGGDTGELFF.

This clonotype is labeled large based on frequency. The chain has TRBV19 and TRBJ1-5; TCRdb indicates TRBD1, and absent DNA this call remains unverified. The CDR3 covers 14 residues. CDR1 and CDR2 from the germline V gene are LNHDA and SQIVND (reference sequence). CDR3 in amino acids: CASTLRGGNQPQHF.

This clonotype is labeled large based on frequency. This sequence joins TRBV27 and TRBJ1-1; TCRdb's assignment of TRBD1 cannot be checked, as there is no DNA. Germline CDR1 reads MNHEY; CDR2 reads SMNVEV (reference sequence). The CDR3 has 15 residues. This chain's CDR3 is CASSLAAWGGTEAFF.

This clonotype shows up as large (0.1 to 1%) by frequency. The CDR3 spells CASSANQPQHF. The chain links TRBV19 to TRBJ1-5. The CDR3 covers 11 residues. CDR1 is LNHDA and CDR2 is SQIVND in the germline V gene (reference sequence).

Judged by frequency, this clonotype is medium-sized. The rearrangement joins TRBV5-1 to TRBJ2-1; the D call from TCRdb, TRBD2, cannot be confirmed without DNA. The germline V gene encodes CDR1 SGHRS and CDR2 YFSETQ. The CDR3 length is 17 residues. The CDR3 protein is CASSLISGSFSYNEQFF.

This chain's CDR3 is CASSLSGTSAAPSSDQETQYF. V usage is TRBV18 and J usage is TRBJ2-5; TCRdb selects TRBD2, and the lack of DNA leaves this call unchecked. The CDR3 sequence is 21 residues long. The germline V gene has CDR1 KGHSH and CDR2 LQKENI.

This clonotype is deemed large by its frequency. The chain links TRBV6-2 or TRBV6-3 to TRBJ2-2; TCRdb picks TRBD2, but there is no DNA to check that call. CDR1 and CDR2 from the germline V gene are MNHEY and SVGEGT. The CDR3 is 14 residues long. CDR3 sequence: CAIRLAGNTGELFF.

The chain combines TRBV15 with TRBJ1-2; TCRdb selects TRBD1, and the lack of DNA leaves this call unchecked. Germline CDR1 is LNHNV and CDR2 is YYDKDF (reference sequence). The CDR3 consists of 17 residues. The CDR3 loop reads CATSRARQGLLIYGYTF.